This T cell receptor beta chain was obtained from a study of blood T cell repertoires in COVID-19. Study context: The United States, Italy and Spain were the sources of the acute and convalescent COVID-19 samples. PBMCs, B-cell-depleted T cells, or T cells provided the cDNA or gDNA that made up the material.

Those who participated ranged in age from roughly 18 to 89 years and resided in about two dozen US areas. This CDR3 has 15 residues. Per the germline V gene, CDR1 is LNHDA and CDR2 is SQIVND (reference sequence). With 5 bases removed from V and 3 bases from J, the gap between germline ends came to 16 bases. Produced via immunoSEQ multiplex PCR; TCRdb's table is partial and in-frame only. The sample lists approximately 360,000 clones; more than 70% were seen once. The sequenced sample consisted of PBMCs or T cells enriched from blood (not recorded which). This receptor was obtained from a man aged 40-50 years in a cohort exposed to, infected with or recovered from COVID-19 (not recorded which). This chain connects TRBV19 to TRBJ2-5; no clear D gene. In DNA form, the CDR3 reads TGTGCCAGTAGTTCCGACCAGTCGCGGAAAGAGACCCAGTACTTC. Translated, it gives CASSSDQSRKETQYF. Full variable domain (outside the CDR3, taken from reference TRBV19 and TRBJ2-5): DGGITQSPKYLFRKEGQNVTLSCEQNLNHDAMYWYRQDPGQGLRLIYYSQIVNDFQKGDIAEGYSVSREKKESFPLTVTSAQKNPTAFYLCASSSDQSRKETQYFGPGTRLLVL.